The 22 T cell receptor beta chains below all came from one sample that was sequenced in a study of beta chain features in type 1 diabetes. Study-wide results and limits: TCRB CDR3s from Type 1 diabetes patients were moderately but significantly shorter in all four CD4+ subsets.

The entirety of the isolated RNA underwent reverse transcription, so expressed TCRB transcripts were sequenced. TCRdb keeps only in-frame clones here, not all; method: immunoSEQ multiplex PCR. In the table there are almost 350,000 clones, about a tenth of which are singletons. No antigens are known for them. Sequenced material: central memory CD4+ T cells from blood. The receptor set was obtained from a young man with type 1 diabetes.

The CDR3 is CASSLTPDSTGELFF. Here the CDR3 DNA reads TGTGCCAGCAGTCTAACCCCGGACAGCACCGGGGAGCTGTTTTTT. The chain carries TRBV6-5 and TRBJ2-2, with D perhaps matching TRBD1 (6 bases). The CDR3 consists of 15 residues. The germline V gene has CDR1 MNHEY and CDR2 SVGAGI. V was pared by 5 bases and J by 4 bases, with 14 bases between.

This chain connects TRBV30 to TRBJ2-5; the D is unclear. V was shortened by 2 bases and J by 5 bases, with 15 bases between the two germline ends. The CDR3 loop spans 14 amino acids. CDR1 GTSNPN and CDR2 SVGIG come from the germline V gene (reference sequence). The CDR3 protein is CAWSRVPSSETQYF. For the CDR3, the DNA is TGTGCCTGGAGTAGGGTCCCCTCGAGCGAGACCCAGTACTTC.

This clone came up a few times. V usage is TRBV6-4 and J usage is TRBJ2-1; 9 bases map to TRBD1. Trimming took 3 bases from V and 4 from J; bases not matched to a gene: 4. This CDR3 region has 15 residues. The germline V gene encodes CDR1 MRHNA and CDR2 SNTAGT. The CDR3 coding sequence is TGTGCCAGCAGTGAGGGACAGGGAGAGTACAATGAGCAGTTCTTC. This encodes CASSEGQGEYNEQFF.

This chain uses TRBV7-2 with TRBJ1-1; D is uncertain. The V end lost 2 bases, the J end lost 1 base, and 8 bases lay between the germline ends. CDR3 size: 14 residues. Looked up from germline, CDR1 is SGHTA and CDR2 is FQGNSA. CDR3 bases: TGTGCCAGCAGCTTACCGTTAAGGAACACTGAAGCTTTCTTT. Translated, it gives CASSLPLRNTEAFF. Full variable domain (rest looked up from reference TRBV7-2 and TRBJ1-1): GAGVSQSPSNKVTEKGKDVELRCDPISGHTALYWYRQSLGQGLEFLIYFQGNSAPDKSGLPSDRFSAERTGGSVSTLTIQRTQQEDSAVYLCASSLPLRNTEAFFGQGTRLTVV.

This clone was seen at least ten times. The chain employs TRBV9 and TRBJ1-1; tentatively, D is TRBD1 (5 bases). The CDR3 covers 16 residues. Germline V gene lookup returns CDR1 SGDLS and CDR2 YYNGEE. V lost 0 bases and J lost 5, with 17 bases in between. CDR3 residues: CASSVDPMGGRTEAFF. Here the CDR3 DNA reads TGTGCCAGCAGCGTAGACCCGATGGGGGGAAGGACTGAAGCTTTCTTT.

Worth noting for this clone: A much bigger clone sits one base away, suggesting this may be a read error. The V gene is TRBV5-6, the J gene TRBJ2-5, with D possibly matching TRBD1 (6 bases). CDR1 SGHDT and CDR2 YYEEEE come from the germline V gene. Trimming shortened V by 1 base and J by 2 bases, and 9 bases separated the two germline ends. The CDR3 covers 14 residues. The CDR3, as DNA: TGTGCCAGCAGCTTGTACAGGGCTCAAGAGACCCAGTACTTC. Encoded protein: CASSLYRAQETQYF.

The chain employs TRBV7-2 and TRBJ2-1; D is undetermined. Looked up from germline, CDR1 is SGHTA and CDR2 is FQGNSA. Trimming cost V 1 base and J 0 bases, with 10 bases left between them. The CDR3 is made up of 16 amino acids. Here the CDR3 reads CASSLERLSSYNEQFF. CDR3 coding DNA: TGTGCCAGCAGCTTAGAGCGACTGAGCTCCTACAATGAGCAGTTCTTC.

In this sample, this clone turned up a few times. The chain couples TRBV7-2 to TRBJ2-5; 9 bases fit TRBD1. V lost 4 bases and J lost 4; bases outside the gene matches: 4. This CDR3 has 14 residues. The germline V gene encodes CDR1 SGHTA and CDR2 FQGNSA. DNA for the CDR3: TGTGCCAGCAGCTCCGGGACAGGGCGAGAGACCCAGTACTTC. This gives the protein CASSSGTGRETQYF.

This clone was counted only a few times. The chain links TRBV18 to TRBJ2-3; D tentatively fits TRBD1 or TRBD2 (6 bases each). Trimming took 3 bases from V and 4 from J, leaving 11 bases between them. Germline loops: CDR1 KGHSH, CDR2 LQKENI. The CDR3 spans 14 residues. The DNA of the CDR3 is TGTGCCAGCTCACCGTCAGGGGAGGCAGATACGCAGTATTTT. This translates into CASSPSGEADTQYF.

This clone was detected only once. The V gene is TRBV10-3, the J gene TRBJ1-2; D not resolved. This CDR3 is built from 17 residues. The germline gives CDR1 ENHRY, CDR2 SYGVKD. The germline V and J ends were trimmed by 4 bases and 3 bases, with 21 bases remaining between them. The DNA for the CDR3 is TGTGCCATCAGTGCAACACCCCAGCCGGGTTCTTACTATGGCTACACCTTC. Translating gives CAISATPQPGSYYGYTF.

This clone was seen a handful of times. The chain uses TRBV7-8 and TRBJ1-1; D gene unclear. V shed 4 bases and J shed 7 bases, with 10 bases lying between them. The CDR3 length is 12 residues. Germline V lookup: CDR1 SGHVS, CDR2 FQNEAQ. The CDR3 spells CASSSFAFEAFF. The CDR3 bases are TGTGCCAGCAGCTCCTTCGCCTTTGAAGCTTTCTTT.

This clone was detected only a few times. The chain recombines TRBV7-2 with TRBJ2-7, with D possibly being TRBD1 (6 bases). CDR3 length: 14 residues. V lost 2 bases and J lost 5, with 13 bases in between. The germline CDR1 and CDR2 sequences are SGHTA and FQGNSA. The CDR3 loop is CASSLTRDTDEQYF. CDR3 nucleotide sequence: TGTGCCAGCAGCTTAACACGGGACACGGACGAGCAGTACTTC.

This clone has just a few counts. V is TRBV7-9 and J is TRBJ2-5; possibly TRBD1 for D (7 bases). The end of the DNA is better explained by TRBJ2-7, so the J call may be wrong. From germline, CDR1 is SEHNR and CDR2 FQNEAQ (reference sequence). CDR3 size: 14 residues. In nucleotides, the CDR3 is TGTGCCAGCAGCTTAGACAGGGGAGGCGACGAGCAGTACTTC. The encoded protein is CASSLDRGGDEQYF.

This clone was counted between two and nine times. The genes are TRBV5-1 and TRBJ2-3; a weak D match, TRBD2 (5 bases). The CDR3 has 15 amino acids. Germline V gives CDR1 SGHRS, CDR2 YFSETQ. V was pared by 0 bases and J by 8 bases, with 16 bases between. The CDR3 region is CASSLGPLSGGTQYF. The CDR3 DNA reads as TGCGCCAGCAGCTTGGGGCCCCTTTCAGGAGGTACGCAGTATTTT.

J is TRBJ2-1 and V is TRBV5-4; D is uncertain. Deletions cut 0 bases from V and 7 bases from J, with 20 bases between. Germline CDR1 SGHNT, CDR2 YYREEE (reference sequence). CDR3 length: 17 residues. The CDR3 coding sequence is TGTGCCAGCAGCTTGGATCCGGTACAAGGCTTGGGTAATGAGCAGTTCTTC. Amino acid sequence: CASSLDPVQGLGNEQFF.

About this clone itself: This is likely an artifact of a read error, given a far larger clone one base away. Other DNA sequences of this sample code for an identical CDR3. This chain joins TRBV11-2 and TRBJ2-1; no firm D call. CDR1 is SGHAT, CDR2 FQNNGV, per germline. V gave up 3 bases and J gave up 4 bases, with 1 base separating them. This CDR3 has 11 amino acids. CDR3 in amino acids: CASSFYNEQFF. CDR3 nucleotide sequence: TGTGCCAGCAGCTTTTACAATGAGCAGTTCTTC.

This clone was detected only a few times. The chain combines TRBV7-2 with TRBJ1-5; possibly TRBD1 for D (6 bases). The germline V gene encodes CDR1 SGHTA and CDR2 FQGNSA. The V end lost 5 bases, the J end lost 8 bases, and 13 bases lay between the germline ends. CDR3 size: 13 residues. The CDR3 nucleotides read TGTGCCAGCAGCGGGGGGCTGGGAGAGCCCCAGCATTTT. Translating it yields CASSGGLGEPQHF.

In its sample, this clone was seen many times. This chain joins TRBV28 and TRBJ1-1; perhaps TRBD1 as D (6 bases). CDR3 size: 12 residues. The germline V and J ends were trimmed by 6 bases and 11 bases, with 16 bases remaining between them. Germline V gene sequence: CDR1 MDHEN, CDR2 SYDVKM. The CDR3: CASSPQGLVAFF. The CDR3 DNA is TGTGCCAGCAGCCCACAGGGCTTGGTCGCTTTCTTT. Variable domain in full (rest from reference TRBV28 and TRBJ1-1): DVKVTQSSRYLVKRTGEKVFLECVQDMDHENMFWYRQDPGLGLRLIYFSYDVKMKEKGDIPEGYSVSREKKERFSLILESASTNQTSMYLCASSPQGLVAFFGQGTRLTVV.

V usage is TRBV29-1 and J usage is TRBJ1-2; D remains ambiguous. This CDR3 has 13 residues. The V end lost 2 bases, the J end lost 8 bases, and 15 bases lay between the germline ends. Germline loops: CDR1 SQVTM, CDR2 ANQGSEA. This chain's CDR3 is CSVEWFGLGGYTF. CDR3 nucleotides: TGCAGCGTTGAATGGTTCGGGTTGGGGGGCTACACCTTC.

The CDR3 nucleotides read TGCAGCGTTTCGGTCAGCTCTGGAAACACCATATATTTT. Its protein product is CSVSVSSGNTIYF. V usage is TRBV29-1 and J usage is TRBJ1-3; no clear D gene. The CDR3 has 13 residues. The germline gives CDR1 SQVTM, CDR2 ANQGSEA. The ends were cut back, 5 bases at V and 0 bases at J, with 8 bases in the middle.

This chain's CDR3 is CASSRDPSNQPQHF. DNA of the CDR3: TGTGCCAGTAGCCGGGACCCTAGCAATCAGCCCCAGCATTTT. This chain uses TRBV19 with TRBJ1-5; maybe TRBD1 (5 bases). Trimming pared 6 bases from V and 0 bases from J, leaving 9 bases between. The CDR3 is 14 residues long. The germline CDR1 and CDR2 sequences are LNHDA and SQIVND (reference sequence).

There are a few counts of this clone. The chain recombines TRBV18 with TRBJ1-2; D perhaps matches TRBD1 (6 bases). The CDR3 sequence is 15 residues long. Germline V gives CDR1 KGHSH, CDR2 LQKENI. V was pared by 6 bases and J by 3 bases, with 17 bases between. The CDR3 DNA follows: TGTGCCAGCTCCCCGGAAGGGGGGGACCACTATGGCTACACCTTC. Protein: CASSPEGGDHYGYTF.